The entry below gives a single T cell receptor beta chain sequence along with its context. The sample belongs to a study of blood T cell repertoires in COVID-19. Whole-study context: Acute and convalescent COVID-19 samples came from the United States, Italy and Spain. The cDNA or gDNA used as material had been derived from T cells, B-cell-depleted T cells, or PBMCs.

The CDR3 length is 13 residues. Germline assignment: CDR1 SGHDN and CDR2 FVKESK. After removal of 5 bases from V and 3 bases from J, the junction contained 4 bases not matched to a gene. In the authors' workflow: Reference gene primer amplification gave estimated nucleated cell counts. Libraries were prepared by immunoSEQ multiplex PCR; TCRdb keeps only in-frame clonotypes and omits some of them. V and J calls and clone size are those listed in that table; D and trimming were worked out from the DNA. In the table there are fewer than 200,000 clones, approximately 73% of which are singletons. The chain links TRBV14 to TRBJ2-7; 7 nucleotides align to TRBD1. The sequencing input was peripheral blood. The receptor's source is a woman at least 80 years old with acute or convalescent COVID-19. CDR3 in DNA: TGTGCCAGCAGCAAGGACAGGCGCTACGAGCAGTACTTC. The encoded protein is CASSKDRRYEQYF.